The 18 T cell receptor beta chains given below trace back to one sample, sequenced in a study of cytomegalovirus exposure and HLA in healthy donors. A multiplex PCR was run with 60 Vbeta primers and 13 Jbeta primers. Assay used: immunoSEQ multiplex PCR; TCRdb lists only in-frame clones, some missing. The sample carries 200,000 to 250,000 clones, more than 75% recorded once. Sample: PBMCs. These receptors were collected from a male donor in good health and CMV-seronegative.

The chain has TRBV30 and TRBJ2-1; D gene unclear. The CDR3 consists of 14 residues. Germline V gene lookup returns CDR1 GTSNPN and CDR2 SVGIG (reference sequence). V was shortened by 3 bases and J by 5 bases, with 14 bases between the two germline ends. Here the CDR3 reads CAWSSQWLNNEQFF. The CDR3 nucleotides read TGTGCCTGGAGCTCCCAGTGGCTTAACAATGAGCAGTTCTTC. Looking up the rest from reference TRBV30 and TRBJ2-1 gives the full variable domain: SQTIHQWPATLVQPVGSPLSLECTVEGTSNPNLYWYRQAAGRGLQLLFYSVGIGQISSEVPQNLSASRPQDRQFILSSKKLLLSDSGFYLCAWSSQWLNNEQFFGPGTRLTVL.

This clone has only a few counts. The rearrangement joins TRBV19 to TRBJ2-3; 7 nucleotides line up with TRBD2. Germline V lookup: CDR1 LNHDA, CDR2 SQIVND (reference sequence). This CDR3 is built from 14 residues. The V segment lost 4 bases and the J segment 2 bases; nucleotides outside the gene matches: 3. CDR3 in amino acids: CASSTSGNTDTQYF. CDR3 sequence (DNA): TGTGCCAGTAGTACTAGCGGAAACACAGATACGCAGTATTTT.

The chain joins TRBV6-4 to TRBJ2-3; 10 bases fit TRBD2. Germline-derived CDR1 and CDR2 are MRHNA and SNTAGT. The CDR3 sequence is 16 residues long. The V and J ends lost 3 bases and 2 bases, in that order; junction bases with no gene match: 5. The CDR3 spells CASSDWLAGVTDTQYF. The CDR3 DNA follows: TGTGCCAGCAGTGATTGGCTAGCGGGAGTCACAGATACGCAGTATTTT.

This clone was seen a single time. This chain uses TRBV15 with TRBJ2-3; D is uncertain. This CDR3 comprises 13 residues. Germline-derived CDR1 and CDR2 are LNHNV and YYDKDF (reference sequence). With 0 bases removed from V and 4 bases from J, the gap between germline ends came to 5 bases. This CDR3 is CATSREEADTQYF. The CDR3, as DNA: TGTGCCACCAGCAGAGAAGAGGCAGATACGCAGTATTTT.

V is TRBV19 and J is TRBJ2-5; D might be TRBD1 (5 bases). The CDR3 sequence is 15 residues long. Germline V gives CDR1 LNHDA, CDR2 SQIVND (reference sequence). V dropped 3 bases and J dropped 5 bases, with 16 bases sitting between them. This chain's CDR3 is CASSIRQLRSETQYF. The CDR3 DNA reads as TGTGCCAGTAGTATCAGACAGCTAAGGTCGGAGACCCAGTACTTC.

V usage is TRBV10-1 and J usage is TRBJ2-3; tentative D call: TRBD2 (5 bases). This CDR3 has 13 amino acids. Between the trimmed V and J ends, which lost 3 bases and 8 bases, there was a span of 12 bases. CDR1 is WNHNN, CDR2 SYGVQD, per germline (reference sequence). CDR3 in amino acids: CASSDQRAGTQYF. The DNA of the CDR3 is TGCGCCAGCAGTGACCAGCGTGCGGGTACGCAGTATTTT.

The chain's CDR3 is CASSFNSQETQYF. CDR3 bases: TGTGCCAGCAGCTTTAACAGCCAAGAGACCCAGTACTTC. The chain has TRBV7-3 and TRBJ2-5; D ambiguous. Trimming removed 3 bases at V and 1 base at J, with 6 bases between. The CDR3 is 13 residues long. Germline V gene sequence: CDR1 SGHTA, CDR2 FQGTGA.

The chain joins TRBV27 to TRBJ1-5; 9 bases are a match to TRBD1. J was trimmed by 3 bases and V by 5 bases; bases with no gene match: 5. This CDR3 has 15 amino acids. Looked up from germline, CDR1 is MNHEY and CDR2 is SMNVEV (reference sequence). As DNA, the CDR3 is TGTGCCAGCAGTGCCGGGACAGGGAACAATCAGCCCCAGCATTTT. Amino acid sequence: CASSAGTGNNQPQHF.

In this sample, this clone turned up once. V usage is TRBV5-1 and J usage is TRBJ2-1; TRBD2 matches at 11 bases. Germline CDR1 is SGHRS and CDR2 is YFSETQ. Trimming removed 5 bases from V and 6 bases from J; junction bases left unmatched: 1. This CDR3 spans 13 amino acids. The CDR3 DNA follows: TGCGCCAGCAGACTAGCGGGAGTCAATGAGCAGTTCTTC. It yields the protein CASRLAGVNEQFF.

The chain combines TRBV2 with TRBJ1-5; 9 bases fit TRBD1. Germline V CDR1 and CDR2: SNHLY, FYNNEI. CDR3 size: 13 residues. V shed 6 bases and J 7 bases; nucleotides not matched to a gene: 4. CDR3 DNA: TGTGCCAGCAGGGGACAGGGCCAGCAGCCCCAGCATTTT. It yields the protein CASRGQGQQPQHF.

V gene TRBV18 combines with J gene TRBJ1-3; D gene uncertain. Germline-derived CDR1 and CDR2 are KGHSH and LQKENI. The CDR3 is 14 residues long. V was clipped by 3 bases and J by 8 bases, with 14 bases between them. CDR3 nucleotides: TGTGCCAGCTCACCCCAGATATGGCCTGACACCATATATTTT. Protein sequence: CASSPQIWPDTIYF.

The genes are TRBV6-5 and TRBJ1-3; 9 nucleotides agree with TRBD1. J lost 4 bases, V lost 4 bases, and 8 bases had no gene match. This CDR3 has 16 residues. Germline lookup yields CDR1 MNHEY and CDR2 SVGAGI. CDR3 sequence: CASSWRQGDSGNTIYF. The CDR3 nucleotides are TGTGCCAGCAGTTGGCGACAGGGGGATTCAGGAAACACCATATATTTT.

The chain couples TRBV5-1 to TRBJ2-7; 8 bases fit TRBD1. The CDR3 totals 16 residues. The J segment lost 2 bases and the V segment lost 4 bases, leaving 11 bases of the junction unmatched. Germline V gives CDR1 SGHRS, CDR2 YFSETQ. CDR3 loop: CASSPRTGTLAYEQYF. CDR3 in DNA: TGCGCCAGCAGCCCCCGGACAGGGACGTTGGCCTACGAGCAGTACTTC.

The rearrangement joins TRBV5-1 to TRBJ2-1; 7 bases align to TRBD2. The germline gives CDR1 SGHRS, CDR2 YFSETQ. The CDR3 contains 15 residues. With 0 bases clipped from V and 2 bases from J, the junction kept 2 bases outside the gene matches. CDR3 loop: CASSLVRETYNEQFF. The DNA of the CDR3 is TGCGCCAGCAGCTTGGTGCGGGAGACCTACAATGAGCAGTTCTTC.

The chain has TRBV6-1 and TRBJ2-1, with 11 nucleotides matching TRBD2. V was pared by 7 bases and J by 0 bases, with 2 bases of the junction left unmatched. The CDR3 spans 15 residues. Germline V lookup: CDR1 MNHNS, CDR2 SASEGT. CDR3 DNA: TGTGCCAGCACCCTAGCGGGAGGCTCCTACAATGAGCAGTTCTTC. Its protein product is CASTLAGGSYNEQFF.

The chain couples TRBV4-1 to TRBJ2-7; TRBD1 matches at 7 bases. Germline values: CDR1 MGHRA, CDR2 YSYEKL. The J segment lost 5 bases and the V segment lost 1 base, leaving 8 bases of the junction unmatched. The CDR3 is 15 residues long. This chain's CDR3 is CASSQGLGQANEQYF. The CDR3 DNA reads TGCGCCAGCAGCCAAGGTCTCGGACAGGCCAACGAGCAGTACTTC.

The CDR3 region is CASSATLNEQFF. CDR3 in DNA: TGTGCCAGCAGCGCGACTTTAAATGAGCAGTTCTTC. This chain connects TRBV5-4 to TRBJ2-1; no definite D call. There are 12 residues in the CDR3. CDR1 and CDR2 from the germline V gene are SGHNT and YYREEE (reference sequence). The V end was cut by 4 bases, the J end by 7 bases, with 9 bases between.

V is TRBV5-1 and J is TRBJ2-3; possibly TRBD1 for D (5 bases). The CDR3 runs to 16 residues. V lost 3 bases, J lost 0 bases, and 14 bases lay in between. Looked up from germline, CDR1 is SGHRS and CDR2 is YFSETQ. The CDR3 DNA sequence: TGCGCCAGCAGCTACCGAGCAGGGCGAAGCACAGATACGCAGTATTTT. This codes for CASSYRAGRSTDTQYF.